Below are 31 T cell receptor beta chains sequenced from a single sample in a study of beta chain features in type 1 diabetes. Investigators reverse transcribed all isolated RNA, so they sequenced expressed TCRB transcripts. Profiled with immunoSEQ multiplex PCR; TCRdb holds only in-frame clones, not every one. Altogether under 300,000 clones are present, about 8% being singletons, with the ten largest covering about 0.93%. Sequencing input: central memory CD4+ T cells from blood. These receptors were taken from a woman younger than 30 in good health.

The J gene is TRBJ1-4, the V gene TRBV2; no firm D call. Germline V gene data show CDR1 as SNHLY and CDR2 as FYNNEI. The CDR3 is 14 residues long. Trimming removed 3 bases at V and 2 bases at J, with 7 bases between. CDR3 nucleotide sequence: TGTGCCAGCAGTGAGCGACGGACTAATGAAAAACTGTTTTTT. Encoded protein: CASSERRTNEKLFF.

Notes on this clone: A much larger clone sits a single nucleotide away, making a read error possible. In the same sample, other DNA sequences code for this CDR3. The J gene is TRBJ1-5, the V gene TRBV28; 8 bases are a match to TRBD1. This CDR3 has 12 amino acids. Germline CDR1 is MDHEN and CDR2 is SYDVKM. V lost 5 bases, J lost 7 bases, and 1 base stayed unmatched. Written as DNA, the CDR3 is TGTGCCAGCAGTACAGGGGGACAGCCCCAGCATTTT. Translated, it gives CASSTGGQPQHF.

The table lists this clone with a few counts. The chain recombines TRBV11-3 with TRBJ2-1; TRBD2 aligns across 7 bases. The V gene end was trimmed by 1 base and the J gene end by 10 bases; junction bases not matched to a gene: 7. From germline, CDR1 is SGHNT and CDR2 YENEEA. This CDR3 region has 14 residues. CDR3 protein: CASSLVGREWEQFF. CDR3 sequence (DNA): TGTGCCAGCAGCTTAGTTGGGCGGGAGTGGGAGCAGTTCTTC.

The sample holds a few counts of this clone. V is TRBV27 and J is TRBJ1-2, with 10 bases matching TRBD1. V gave up 2 bases and J gave up 6 bases; unmatched junction bases: 9. The CDR3 sequence is 16 residues long. CDR1 is MNHEY and CDR2 is SMNVEV in the germline V gene (reference sequence). DNA of the CDR3: TGTGCCAGCAGTTTACGTCGACAGGGGGCCGTGGATGGCTACACCTTC. The encoded protein is CASSLRRQGAVDGYTF.

This clone was observed a few times. V is TRBV29-1 and J is TRBJ1-3; D call uncertain. The CDR3 loop spans 13 amino acids. V lost 2 bases, J lost 0 bases, and 5 bases lay in between. Germline V CDR1 and CDR2: SQVTM, ANQGSEA. The CDR3 nucleotides read TGCAGCGTTGAAAAAGGCTCTGGAAACACCATATATTTT. Translation gives CSVEKGSGNTIYF.

The chain joins TRBV6-1 to TRBJ2-3, with a tentative D call TRBD1 (5 bases). Germline lookup yields CDR1 MNHNS and CDR2 SASEGT. With 7 bases removed from V and 1 base from J, the gap between germline ends came to 9 bases. The CDR3 sequence is 13 residues long. The CDR3 sequence: CASTSQGTDTQYF. The CDR3 DNA follows: TGTGCCAGCACCTCACAGGGCACAGATACGCAGTATTTT.

This clone was seen more than once but under ten times. The rearrangement joins TRBV28 to TRBJ2-7, with TRBD2 matching 8 bases. This CDR3 spans 14 amino acids. Germline CDR1 is MDHEN and CDR2 is SYDVKM. J lost 2 bases, V lost 10 bases, and 10 bases had no gene match. The CDR3 sequence: CATSGGGPPYEQYV. CDR3 bases: TGTGCCACCTCAGGCGGGGGGCCCCCCTACGAGCAGTACGTC.

This clone was found a few times. This chain joins TRBV4-2 and TRBJ2-1; TRBD2 matches 9 bases. Germline CDR1 is LGHNA and CDR2 is YNFKEQ. The CDR3 is made up of 16 amino acids. J was trimmed by 7 bases and V by 4 bases; bases with no gene match: 11. The chain's CDR3 is CASSPLGSGSQNEQFF. CDR3 DNA sequence: TGTGCCAGCAGCCCCCTCGGTAGCGGGAGTCAAAATGAGCAGTTCTTC.

The rearrangement joins TRBV4-1 to TRBJ2-1; D uncertain. This CDR3 has 17 amino acids. Germline CDR1 and CDR2: MGHRA and YSYEKL. V gave up 0 bases and J gave up 0 bases, with 12 bases separating them. CDR3 sequence: CASSQEFYSPSYNEQFF. CDR3 sequence (DNA): TGCGCCAGCAGCCAAGAATTTTACTCTCCCTCCTACAATGAGCAGTTCTTC.

The V call is TRBV4-1, the J call TRBJ1-5; 11 bases are a match to TRBD1. The CDR3 contains 17 residues. V shed 5 bases, J shed 5 bases, and the junction held 11 bases outside the gene matches. Germline V gene lookup returns CDR1 MGHRA and CDR2 YSYEKL. The CDR3 DNA follows: TGCGCCAGCAGCAATACCGGGACAGGGGGGTTACATCAGCCCCAGCATTTT. Translation gives CASSNTGTGGLHQPQHF.

This clone was seen a single time. The J gene is TRBJ2-1, the V gene TRBV5-1; 8 positions match TRBD2. The germline gives CDR1 SGHRS, CDR2 YFSETQ. Trimming cost V 4 bases and J 8 bases; bases outside gene matches: 11. This CDR3 spans 15 amino acids. The CDR3 loop is CASSVSGGWVDEQFF. The CDR3 DNA sequence: TGCGCCAGCAGCGTGAGCGGGGGATGGGTCGATGAGCAGTTCTTC. The variable domain in full, with the rest retrieved from reference TRBV5-1 and TRBJ2-1, is KAGVTQTPRYLIKTRGQQVTLSCSPISGHRSVSWYQQTPGQGLQFLFEYFSETQRNKGNFPGRFSGRQFSNSRSEMNVSTLELGDSALYLCASSVSGGWVDEQFFGPGTRLTVL.

This clone appeared many times. The V and J genes are TRBV5-1 and TRBJ1-1; D perhaps matches TRBD1 (5 bases). Germline CDR1 is SGHRS and CDR2 is YFSETQ. The CDR3 runs to 15 residues. With 0 bases removed from V and 3 bases from J, the gap between germline ends came to 12 bases. Here the CDR3 DNA reads TGCGCCAGCAGCTTGGAGGTCCGAGGGGACACTGAAGCTTTCTTT. Translating it yields CASSLEVRGDTEAFF.

V gene TRBV7-8 combines with J gene TRBJ2-2; D unclear. Germline values: CDR1 SGHVS, CDR2 FQNEAQ. This CDR3 comprises 15 residues. Trimming cost V 4 bases and J 2 bases, with 11 bases left between them. CDR3 nucleotide sequence: TGTGCCAGCAGCTCCCTCCCCTTAAACACCGGGGAGCTGTTTTTT. Encoded protein: CASSSLPLNTGELFF.

A remark on this clone: Germline and junction disagree at one end, which may indicate a read error. The CDR3 reads CASSHTSGINEQFF. The CDR3 DNA follows: TGCGCCAGCAGCCATACTAGCGGGATTAATGAGCAGTTCTTC. V usage is TRBV11-2 and J usage is TRBJ2-1, with 10 bases lining up with TRBD2. Looked up from germline, CDR1 is SGHAT and CDR2 is FQNNGV. This CDR3 is 14 amino acids long.

V gene TRBV14 combines with J gene TRBJ2-5; the match to TRBD2 covers 7 bases. The CDR3 covers 17 residues. V lost 2 bases to trimming and J lost 7 bases; unmatched junction nucleotides: 16. Germline V lookup: CDR1 SGHDN, CDR2 FVKESK. CDR3 coding DNA: TGTGCCAGCAGCCAAAGCCTGGGGGGGTTGAATACAGGGACCCAGTACTTC. This gives the protein CASSQSLGGLNTGTQYF.

The chain carries TRBV2 and TRBJ2-3; 8 bases line up with TRBD1. The V segment lost 6 bases and the J segment 2 bases; nucleotides outside the gene matches: 7. Germline V lookup: CDR1 SNHLY, CDR2 FYNNEI. There are 15 residues in the CDR3. The CDR3 spells CASRKDRGYTDTQYF. The CDR3 DNA sequence: TGTGCCAGCAGAAAAGACAGGGGATACACAGATACGCAGTATTTT.

This clone has just a few counts. The chain is built from TRBV2 and TRBJ2-7; D perhaps matches TRBD1 (6 bases). The ends were cut back, 7 bases at V and 3 bases at J, with 16 bases in the middle. This CDR3 is 14 amino acids long. CDR1 and CDR2 (germline): SNHLY, FYNNEI. The DNA for the CDR3 is TGTGCCAGCAAAAAGACAGGCGATAGCTACGAGCAGTACTTC. Protein product: CASKKTGDSYEQYF.

This clone occurred a few times. The gene calls are TRBV7-9 and TRBJ2-3; 7 positions match TRBD2. CDR1 and CDR2 from the germline V gene are SEHNR and FQNEAQ (reference sequence). V gave up 4 bases and J gave up 0 bases; unmatched junction bases: 10. The CDR3 is 17 residues long. The CDR3 DNA reads TGTGCCAGCAGCTCTAACTCGGGGGGACGGAGCACAGATACGCAGTATTTT. It specifies CASSSNSGGRSTDTQYF.

A few counts support this clone. The rearrangement uses TRBV18 and TRBJ1-3; D is uncertain. Germline CDR1 KGHSH, CDR2 LQKENI. The CDR3 extends over 14 amino acids. V lost 3 bases to trimming and J lost 3 bases, with 9 bases between them. The CDR3 sequence: CASSPDGGGNTIYF. CDR3 in DNA: TGTGCCAGCTCACCCGACGGAGGTGGAAACACCATATATTTT. The whole variable domain, filled in from reference TRBV18 and TRBJ1-3, reads NAGVMQNPRHLVRRRGQEARLRCSPMKGHSHVYWYRQLPEEGLKFMVYLQKENIIDESGMPKERFSAEFPKEGPSILRIQQVVRGDSAAYFCASSPDGGGNTIYFGEGSWLTVV.

This clone was picked up a small number of times. The sample contains more than one DNA sequence encoding this CDR3. The chain combines TRBV7-8 with TRBJ2-5; unclear D gene. The germline gives CDR1 SGHVS, CDR2 FQNEAQ. This CDR3 region has 11 residues. V gave up 5 bases and J gave up 5 bases, with 6 bases separating them. The CDR3 DNA is TGTGCCAGCAGCCCGTCGGAGACCCAGTACTTC. Amino acid sequence: CASSPSETQYF.

The genes are TRBV5-6 and TRBJ2-2; 8 bases align to TRBD2. Germline CDR1 SGHDT, CDR2 YYEEEE. The CDR3 is 19 residues long. With 0 bases clipped from V and 5 bases from J, the junction kept 15 bases outside the gene matches. CDR3 nucleotides: TGTGCCAGCAGCTTGGCTGGCCTAGCGGTAGCGGGGAGTACCGGGGAGCTGTTTTTT. This sequence encodes CASSLAGLAVAGSTGELFF.

This clone was counted a few times. The gene calls are TRBV28 and TRBJ2-6; D perhaps matches TRBD2 (5 bases). Trimming removed 3 bases from V and 7 bases from J, with 19 bases in between. Per germline, CDR1 MDHEN and CDR2 SYDVKM. This CDR3 has 17 residues. In nucleotides, the CDR3 is TGTGCCAGCAGTTTCGGGTACGGGAAGATCTCAGCCAACGTCCTGACTTTC. This gives the protein CASSFGYGKISANVLTF.

This clone was observed a few times. The chain links TRBV30 to TRBJ2-5, with D perhaps given as TRBD1 or TRBD2 (6 bases each). The CDR3 contains 15 residues. V dropped 2 bases and J dropped 2 bases, with 15 bases sitting between them. Germline values: CDR1 GTSNPN, CDR2 SVGIG (reference sequence). CDR3 DNA sequence: TGTGCCTGGAGTCGAGGGGGGCTTTCTCAAGAGACCCAGTACTTC. It encodes CAWSRGGLSQETQYF.

This clone has only a few counts. The chain links TRBV7-9 to TRBJ2-5; perhaps TRBD1 as D (7 bases). The CDR3 covers 14 residues. V was cut by 5 bases and J by 5 bases, with 15 bases left in between. The germline CDR1 and CDR2 sequences are SEHNR and FQNEAQ (reference sequence). The CDR3 is CASSRVGGGETQYF. The DNA of the CDR3 is TGTGCCAGCAGCAGAGTCGGAGGGGGCGAGACCCAGTACTTC.

The V and J genes are TRBV4-2 and TRBJ1-5; TRBD1 matches at 8 bases. This CDR3 is 16 amino acids long. The germline gives CDR1 LGHNA, CDR2 YNFKEQ. V lost 0 bases, J lost 1 base, and 2 bases stayed unmatched. The CDR3 protein is CASSQDRDRSNQPQHF. The CDR3 bases are TGTGCCAGCAGCCAAGATCGGGACAGGAGCAATCAGCCCCAGCATTTT.

The chain links TRBV5-4 to TRBJ1-2, with D perhaps TRBD1 (6 bases). Germline-derived CDR1 and CDR2 are SGHNT and YYREEE (reference sequence). With 2 bases removed from V and 5 bases from J, the gap between germline ends came to 16 bases. CDR3 length: 15 amino acids. The CDR3 loop is CASSFVGAESYGYTF. CDR3 nucleotide sequence: TGTGCCAGCAGCTTCGTGGGGGCCGAATCTTATGGCTACACCTTC.

The CDR3 DNA is TGTGCCAGCAGCTTCGGCAGGGACAATGAGCAGTTCTTC. Translating it yields CASSFGRDNEQFF. The chain links TRBV7-2 to TRBJ2-1; a weak D match, TRBD1 (5 bases). Trimming removed 3 bases from V and 5 bases from J, with 8 bases in between. The V gene's germline CDR1 is SGHTA and CDR2 FQGNSA. CDR3 size: 13 residues.

V is TRBV2 and J is TRBJ1-6; D is possibly TRBD1 (5 bases). CDR1 and CDR2 from the germline V gene are SNHLY and FYNNEI. Trimming took off 8 bases at V and 8 bases at J, with 16 bases between the two ends. The CDR3 is made up of 14 amino acids. DNA for the CDR3: TGTGCCAGCTCGGGAGGGGTTTTCGATTCACCCCTCCACTTT. It yields the protein CASSGGVFDSPLHF.

The sample holds many counts of this clone. This chain joins TRBV5-1 and TRBJ1-6; D not resolved. This CDR3 has 14 amino acids. Trimming took 0 bases from V and 3 from J, leaving 4 bases between them. CDR1 is SGHRS, CDR2 YFSETQ, per germline. CDR3 sequence: CASSLESYNSPLHF. The CDR3 DNA sequence: TGCGCCAGCAGCTTGGAAAGCTATAATTCACCCCTCCACTTT.

The chain carries TRBV29-1 and TRBJ2-3, with D perhaps TRBD2 (5 bases). Deletions cut 4 bases from V and 0 bases from J, with 8 bases between. Germline V gives CDR1 SQVTM, CDR2 ANQGSEA. The CDR3 loop spans 13 amino acids. CDR3: CSVGRGSTDTQYF. Written as DNA, the CDR3 is TGCAGCGTTGGTCGCGGGAGCACAGATACGCAGTATTTT.

This clone occurred a few times. V and J are TRBV28 and TRBJ1-1; D may be TRBD1 (6 bases). Germline V gene sequence: CDR1 MDHEN, CDR2 SYDVKM. Trimming pared 2 bases from V and 0 bases from J, leaving 13 bases between. The CDR3 runs to 16 residues. CDR3 sequence (DNA): TGTGCCAGCAGTTTAGTACAGGGCCACATGAACACTGAAGCTTTCTTT. Amino acids: CASSLVQGHMNTEAFF.